A selection of T cell receptor beta chains follows, all from one sample in a study of response to subunit inactivated influenza vaccine. MiXCR, run by TCRdb on the RT-PCR reads, gives a single entry per CDR3 protein. The table records 500,000 or so distinct CDR3 sequences, approximately 11% of them present only once. Sequencing used PBMCs from blood, obtained around seven weeks after vaccination. The source of these receptors is a man in his fifties who received an inactivated influenza vaccine. CDR3s include the opening cysteine and the closing phenylalanine or tryptophan. Fields, in order: V gene, J gene, D gene, CDR3 protein. D genes are given only for firm matches.

V: TRBV20-1; J: TRBJ2-2; D: NA; CDR3: CSAKIPSLNTGELFF
V: TRBV9; J: TRBJ2-1; D: NA; CDR3: CASSVGNTYNEQFF
V: TRBV12-3/TRBV12-4; J: TRBJ2-7; D: NA; CDR3: CASSHGERTDSSYEQYF
V: TRBV29-1; J: TRBJ2-7; D: TRBD2; CDR3: CSVGGLAGSYEQYF
V: TRBV28; J: TRBJ1-1; D: NA; CDR3: CASSLPWAGSNTEAFF
V: TRBV12-3/TRBV12-4; J: TRBJ2-3; D: NA; CDR3: CASSLAGTDTQYF
V: TRBV7-9; J: TRBJ2-1; D: TRBD2; CDR3: CASATSSGGAYEQFF
V: TRBV7-9; J: TRBJ2-7; D: TRBD2; CDR3: CASSLAASGVSSYEQYF
V: TRBV5-5; J: TRBJ2-5; D: TRBD1; CDR3: CASSRTGGLYETQYF
V: TRBV4-3; J: TRBJ2-1; D: NA; CDR3: CASSVRGPEMGNEQFF
V: TRBV21-1; J: TRBJ2-7; D: NA; CDR3: CASSKVSFGETPWNYEQYF
V: TRBV5-6; J: TRBJ1-3; D: NA; CDR3: CASSLSASSGNTIYF
V: TRBV5-1; J: TRBJ2-1; D: TRBD2; CDR3: CASSSGGTSAQTGGEQFF
V: TRBV20-1; J: TRBJ1-2; D: TRBD1; CDR3: CSASNGQGGYYGYTF
V: TRBV12-3/TRBV12-4; J: TRBJ2-7; D: NA; CDR3: CASAKGGPGYEQYF
V: TRBV28; J: TRBJ1-2; D: NA; CDR3: CASRPDSNYGYTF
V: TRBV12-3/TRBV12-4; J: TRBJ2-5; D: NA; CDR3: CASSLAYGETQYF
V: TRBV7-2; J: TRBJ2-7; D: TRBD2; CDR3: CASSLAGLAGGLSYEQYF
V: TRBV7-8; J: TRBJ1-1; D: NA; CDR3: CASSFITPGTTTEAFF
V: TRBV7-2; J: TRBJ2-2; D: NA; CDR3: CASSPQGGPTNTGELFF
V: TRBV7-9; J: TRBJ2-7; D: NA; CDR3: CASSPPWGGEQYF
V: TRBV10-2; J: TRBJ1-1; D: NA; CDR3: CASSGGTYTEAFF
V: TRBV10-3; J: TRBJ2-3; D: TRBD2; CDR3: CAIRGLAGDTQYF
V: TRBV5-1; J: TRBJ1-6; D: NA; CDR3: CASSLVGPIWDSPLHF
V: TRBV20-1; J: TRBJ1-5; D: NA; CDR3: CSASAGTSMGQPQHF
V: TRBV4-3; J: TRBJ2-2; D: NA; CDR3: CASSQVRGHRGAGELFF
V: TRBV4-3; J: TRBJ1-3; D: NA; CDR3: CASSQDRSAASGNTIYF
V: TRBV29-1; J: TRBJ2-7; D: TRBD1; CDR3: CSARDSNQQYF
V: TRBV12-3/TRBV12-4; J: TRBJ2-7; D: TRBD1; CDR3: CASSDGTGGYEQYF
V: TRBV20-1; J: TRBJ2-1; D: NA; CDR3: CSAPRRGFSYNEQFF
V: TRBV20-1; J: TRBJ2-3; D: NA; CDR3: CSARDGRRGTDTQYF
V: TRBV7-9; J: TRBJ2-7; D: TRBD1; CDR3: CASRRQGVNEQYF
V: TRBV9; J: TRBJ2-5; D: TRBD1; CDR3: CASSTSDRDHETQYF
V: TRBV20-1; J: TRBJ1-2; D: NA; CDR3: CSASRVQGYTF
V: TRBV7-6; J: TRBJ1-2; D: TRBD1; CDR3: CASSSWDRAGYTF
V: TRBV5-5; J: TRBJ2-7; D: TRBD2; CDR3: CASSYGLVTSAEQYF
V: TRBV7-2; J: TRBJ1-1; D: TRBD1; CDR3: CASSATGTNTEAFF
V: TRBV29-1; J: TRBJ2-1; D: NA; CDR3: CSVALGGSSYNEQFF
V: TRBV7-2; J: TRBJ2-1; D: TRBD2; CDR3: CASSLGTSSLSSYNEQFF
V: TRBV12-3/TRBV12-4; J: TRBJ1-5; D: NA; CDR3: CASSFRFTTPQHF
V: TRBV4-3; J: TRBJ2-3; D: TRBD1; CDR3: CASSSGQGSPDTQYF
V: TRBV29-1; J: TRBJ1-3; D: TRBD1; CDR3: CSARTGQTGNTIYF
V: TRBV5-1; J: TRBJ1-2; D: NA; CDR3: CASSLQAFYGYTF